The next 28 T cell receptor beta chains were all read from a single sample in a study of blood T cell repertoires in COVID-19. Assay used: immunoSEQ multiplex PCR; TCRdb lists only in-frame clones, some missing. Found here are about 270,000 clones, around four fifths of them singletons; the top ten hold about 4%. The sequencing input was peripheral blood. These receptors were collected from a woman between 50 and 59 years old with active or convalescent COVID-19.

This chain uses TRBV28 with TRBJ1-1; D unresolved. Germline V gene sequence: CDR1 MDHEN, CDR2 SYDVKM. Trimming cost V 3 bases and J 7 bases, with 6 bases left between them. The CDR3 covers 11 residues. The CDR3: CASSLYGEAFF. The CDR3 bases are TGTGCCAGCAGTTTGTACGGTGAAGCTTTCTTT.

The J gene is TRBJ1-1, the V gene TRBV6-4; D is perhaps TRBD1 (5 bases). The CDR3 extends over 15 amino acids. Per germline, CDR1 MRHNA and CDR2 SNTAGT. V dropped 0 bases and J dropped 4 bases, with 12 bases sitting between them. The CDR3 region has the DNA TGTGCCAGCAGTGACTCAGGGGTCGGTGGCACTGAAGCTTTCTTT. As protein: CASSDSGVGGTEAFF.

The chain carries TRBV25-1 and TRBJ2-2; 8 nucleotides line up with TRBD2. The ends lost 1 base at V and 4 bases at J; junction bases unmatched: 2. Germline V lookup: CDR1 MGHDK, CDR2 SYGVNS. There are 15 residues in the CDR3. The CDR3 sequence: CASSELAGLTGELFF. The CDR3 DNA reads as TGTGCCAGCAGTGAATTAGCGGGACTCACCGGGGAGCTGTTTTTT.

The chain uses TRBV10-3 and TRBJ1-2; D gene unclear. CDR3 length: 13 amino acids. Trimming stripped 4 bases from V and 5 bases from J, with 11 bases between. The V gene's germline CDR1 is ENHRY and CDR2 SYGVKD. The CDR3 DNA reads TGTGCCATCAGTGCATCCCCGGGTTATGGCTACACCTTC. Its translation: CAISASPGYGYTF.

The J gene is TRBJ1-5, the V gene TRBV5-4; D is ambiguous. This CDR3 is built from 14 residues. The germline V gene has CDR1 SGHNT and CDR2 YYREEE (reference sequence). Trimming took 1 base from V and 7 from J, leaving 12 bases between them. The CDR3 nucleotides are TGTGCCAGCAGCTTGTGGGGAGGCGGGCAGCCCCAGCATTTT. This encodes CASSLWGGGQPQHF. Full variable domain (rest looked up from reference TRBV5-4 and TRBJ1-5): ETGVTQSPTHLIKTRGQQVTLRCSSQSGHNTVSWYQQALGQGPQFIFQYYREEENGRGNFPPRFSGLQFPNYSSELNVNALELDDSALYLCASSLWGGGQPQHFGDGTRLSIL.

In this sample, this clone turned up once. The J gene is TRBJ2-2, the V gene TRBV19, with D possibly matching TRBD1 (5 bases). V was shortened by 7 bases and J by 6 bases, with 12 bases between the two germline ends. The CDR3 sequence is 13 residues long. CDR1 is LNHDA, CDR2 SQIVND, per germline (reference sequence). In DNA form, the CDR3 reads TGTGCCAGTAAAATAGGGGTCGCCGGGGAGCTGTTTTTT. Protein sequence: CASKIGVAGELFF.

The chain is built from TRBV30 and TRBJ2-1; TRBD2 agrees at 14 bases. Germline loops: CDR1 GTSNPN, CDR2 SVGIG (reference sequence). The CDR3 covers 14 residues. Trimming cost V 5 bases and J 9 bases; bases outside gene matches: 6. CDR3 in amino acids: CAWGTSGSDSEQFF. CDR3 bases: TGTGCCTGGGGGACTAGCGGGAGCGACAGTGAGCAGTTCTTC.

This clone was seen only a few times. J is TRBJ2-3 and V is TRBV24-1; 8 nucleotides agree with TRBD1. Trimming took 3 bases from V and 5 from J; bases not matched to a gene: 6. This CDR3 spans 15 amino acids. In germline, CDR1 is KGHDR, CDR2 SFDVKD. The CDR3 loop reads CATSDRTGSRDTQYF. For the CDR3, the DNA is TGTGCCACCAGTGATCGGACAGGGTCAAGAGATACGCAGTATTTT.

The rearrangement links TRBV5-6 to TRBJ2-1, with TRBD2 matching 9 bases. The CDR3 length is 14 residues. Germline-derived CDR1 and CDR2 are SGHDT and YYEEEE. V lost 4 bases and J lost 5; bases outside the gene matches: 4. CDR3 coding DNA: TGTGCCAGCAGCGCCGGACTAGCGAACAATGAGCAGTTCTTC. Its translation: CASSAGLANNEQFF. Filled out from reference TRBV5-6 and TRBJ2-1, the complete variable domain reads DAGVTQSPTHLIKTRGQQVTLRCSPKSGHDTVSWYQQALGQGPQFIFQYYEEEERQRGNFPDRFSGHQFPNYSSELNVNALLLGDSALYLCASSAGLANNEQFFGPGTRLTVL.

This clone was observed a handful of times. This chain uses TRBV18 with TRBJ1-4; 7 bases map to TRBD1. The CDR3 loop spans 14 amino acids. Germline V gene lookup returns CDR1 KGHSH and CDR2 LQKENI. The V and J ends lost 2 bases and 8 bases, in that order; junction bases with no gene match: 5. CDR3 DNA sequence: TGTGCCAGCTCACCAGACAGGGCCGGAGAAAAACTGTTTTTT. Protein product: CASSPDRAGEKLFF.

This chain uses TRBV15 with TRBJ2-4; 7 bases map to TRBD1. CDR1 and CDR2 from the germline V gene are LNHNV and YYDKDF (reference sequence). The CDR3 spans 12 residues. With 0 bases clipped from V and 15 bases from J, the junction kept 5 bases outside the gene matches. In DNA, the CDR3 is TGTGCCACCAGCAGAGAGAGGGGGCTGGTGTACTTC. Its protein product is CATSRERGLVYF. The entire variable domain, with the rest obtained from reference TRBV15 and TRBJ2-4, is as follows: DAMVIQNPRYQVTQFGKPVTLSCSQTLNHNVMYWYQQKSSQAPKLLFHYYDKDFNNEADTPDNFQSRRPNTSFCFLDIRSPGLGDTAMYLCATSRERGLVYFGAGTRLSVL.

The rearrangement uses TRBV18 and TRBJ1-2; D possibly corresponds to TRBD1 (5 bases). This CDR3 has 16 amino acids. V shed 2 bases and J shed 0 bases, with 13 bases lying between them. CDR1 is KGHSH and CDR2 is LQKENI in the germline V gene. The CDR3 here is CASSPGAAQTNYGYTF. The CDR3 nucleotides are TGTGCCAGCTCACCAGGGGCAGCTCAGACTAACTATGGCTACACCTTC.

V gene TRBV7-9 combines with J gene TRBJ1-2, with 7 positions matching TRBD1. The length of the CDR3 is 16 residues. Germline CDR1 and CDR2: SEHNR and FQNEAQ (reference sequence). With V trimmed by 2 bases and J by 5 bases, 11 bases remained unmatched. CDR3 coding DNA: TGTGCCAGCAGCTTAACACAGGGGCCCGAAGTATATGGCTACACCTTC. This codes for CASSLTQGPEVYGYTF.

CDR3 coding DNA: TGTGCCAGCAGTTTGACAGGGGATCAGCCCCAGCATTTT. It specifies CASSLTGDQPQHF. The chain couples TRBV12-3 or TRBV12-4 to TRBJ1-5; 8 bases are a match to TRBD1. The CDR3 loop spans 13 amino acids. V gave up 3 bases and J gave up 5 bases; unmatched junction bases: 0.

J is TRBJ1-2 and V is TRBV5-4; D uncertain. V shed 1 base and J shed 8 bases, with 12 bases lying between them. In germline, CDR1 is SGHNT, CDR2 YYREEE (reference sequence). The CDR3 is 13 residues long. The CDR3 protein is CASSLYPLRGYTF. CDR3 sequence (DNA): TGTGCCAGCAGCTTGTACCCTCTCAGGGGCTACACCTTC.

The table lists this clone with a count of one. The rearrangement joins TRBV28 to TRBJ2-3, with 10 bases aligning to TRBD1. CDR1 is MDHEN and CDR2 is SYDVKM in the germline V gene. The J segment lost 5 bases and the V segment lost 6 bases, leaving 8 bases of the junction unmatched. The CDR3 loop spans 15 amino acids. Written as DNA, the CDR3 is TGTGCCAGCAGCCGACCGGGACAGGGGAAAGATACGCAGTATTTT. Its translation is CASSRPGQGKDTQYF. Looking up the rest from reference TRBV28 and TRBJ2-3 gives the full variable domain: DVKVTQSSRYLVKRTGEKVFLECVQDMDHENMFWYRQDPGLGLRLIYFSYDVKMKEKGDIPEGYSVSREKKERFSLILESASTNQTSMYLCASSRPGQGKDTQYFGPGTRLTVL.

The chain joins TRBV28 to TRBJ2-3; TRBD2 might be the D (7 bases). The CDR3 has 16 residues. CDR1 and CDR2 from the germline V gene are MDHEN and SYDVKM. Trimming pared 5 bases from V and 5 bases from J, leaving 20 bases between. The CDR3 spells CASSPRGTKGGDTQYF. The CDR3 nucleotides are TGTGCCAGCAGTCCGAGGGGGACTAAGGGAGGAGATACGCAGTATTTT. Supplemented by reference TRBV28 and TRBJ2-3, the full variable domain reads DVKVTQSSRYLVKRTGEKVFLECVQDMDHENMFWYRQDPGLGLRLIYFSYDVKMKEKGDIPEGYSVSREKKERFSLILESASTNQTSMYLCASSPRGTKGGDTQYFGPGTRLTVL.

The J gene is TRBJ2-4, the V gene TRBV5-1; the D gene is possibly TRBD1 (6 bases). V lost 3 bases and J 3 bases, leaving 10 bases between the germline ends. This CDR3 is built from 14 residues. The germline CDR1 and CDR2 sequences are SGHRS and YFSETQ. The CDR3, as DNA: TGCGCCAGCAGCTACAGGGACGACAAAAACATTCAGTACTTC. Protein product: CASSYRDDKNIQYF.

This clone is a singleton in its sample. V and J are TRBV24-1 and TRBJ2-1; TRBD1 matches 9 bases. Germline CDR1 KGHDR, CDR2 SFDVKD. CDR3 length: 15 residues. V lost 2 bases, J lost 8 bases, and 6 bases stayed unmatched. The DNA for the CDR3 is TGTGCCACCAGTGATTCCGTGGACAGGGGCCATGAGCAGTTCTTC. Protein product: CATSDSVDRGHEQFF.

The chain links TRBV19 to TRBJ1-3, with D unresolved. Between the trimmed V and J ends, which lost 4 bases and 1 base, there was a span of 11 bases. The germline CDR1 and CDR2 sequences are LNHDA and SQIVND (reference sequence). CDR3 size: 15 residues. The CDR3: CASSNWAQSGNTIYF. As DNA, the CDR3 is TGTGCCAGTAGTAACTGGGCACAGTCTGGAAACACCATATATTTT.

This chain connects TRBV7-9 to TRBJ2-7; 7 bases match TRBD2. The CDR3 length is 13 residues. The germline CDR1 and CDR2 sequences are SEHNR and FQNEAQ (reference sequence). Germline trimming cut 11 bases from V and 1 base from J; bases unmatched to any gene: 8. Written as DNA, the CDR3 is TGTGCCTCTCGAGGGGAGGGTTCCTACGAGCAGTACTTC. This sequence encodes CASRGEGSYEQYF.

V usage is TRBV7-2 and J usage is TRBJ1-6, with D hard to call. Trimming cost V 1 base and J 14 bases, with 12 bases left between them. Germline CDR1 is SGHTA and CDR2 is FQGNSA. This CDR3 has 13 amino acids. DNA of the CDR3: TGTGCCAGCAGCTTAGACGCTAGTTCGGCCCTCCACTTT. It specifies CASSLDASSALHF.

The chain joins TRBV14 to TRBJ2-1, with 11 nucleotides matching TRBD2. CDR1 is SGHDN, CDR2 FVKESK, per germline. The CDR3 totals 17 residues. V lost 4 bases, J lost 3 bases, and 8 bases stayed unmatched. CDR3 amino acids: CASSRNPGLAVYNEQFF. CDR3 in DNA: TGTGCCAGCAGCCGAAATCCGGGACTAGCGGTCTACAATGAGCAGTTCTTC.

The chain joins TRBV5-4 to TRBJ1-2; possibly TRBD1 for D (5 bases). CDR3 length: 17 amino acids. V lost 2 bases, J lost 3 bases, and 20 bases lay in between. The germline gives CDR1 SGHNT, CDR2 YYREEE (reference sequence). The CDR3 coding sequence is TGTGCCAGCAGCTTAATCGGGCGTCCGGGGGAGGACTATGGCTACACCTTC. This translates into CASSLIGRPGEDYGYTF.

This clone was picked up one time. V gene TRBV3-1 (or the pseudogene TRBV3-2) combines with J gene TRBJ2-2; no definite D call. Per the germline V gene, CDR1 is LGHDT and CDR2 is YNNKEL (reference sequence). The V gene lost 0 bases and the J gene lost 7 bases, with 9 bases spanning the gap. The CDR3 sequence is 14 residues long. The CDR3 reads CASSQDLGDGELFF. Here the CDR3 DNA reads TGTGCCAGCAGCCAAGATCTAGGCGACGGGGAGCTGTTTTTT.

This clone was observed a few times. The chain employs TRBV3-1 (or the pseudogene TRBV3-2) and TRBJ1-5, with TRBD1 as a possible D gene (5 bases). This CDR3 spans 14 amino acids. The germline CDR1 and CDR2 sequences are LGHDT and YNNKEL (reference sequence). V gave up 5 bases and J gave up 2 bases, with 10 bases separating them. The CDR3 coding sequence is TGTGCCAGCAGCTTAGGGGTGGGCAATCAGCCCCAGCATTTT. This codes for CASSLGVGNQPQHF.

The chain has TRBV4-1 and TRBJ2-4; the D is unclear. Germline V CDR1 and CDR2: MGHRA, YSYEKL. V dropped 6 bases and J dropped 5 bases, with 14 bases sitting between them. CDR3 length: 14 amino acids. The CDR3 region has the DNA TGCGCCAGCAGACCCACTCCTGGAGAAAACATTCAGTACTTC. Translating gives CASRPTPGENIQYF.

V usage is TRBV10-1 and J usage is TRBJ2-1, with D perhaps TRBD2 (5 bases). Trimming removed 0 bases at V and 8 bases at J, with 11 bases between. Germline lookup yields CDR1 WNHNN and CDR2 SYGVQD (reference sequence). CDR3 length equals 14 residues. The CDR3 DNA sequence: TGCGCCAGCAGTGAGTCGCGGGTAAGAGATGAGCAGTTCTTC. Its translation: CASSESRVRDEQFF.